Sequencing of this TCR beta chain was carried out in a study of cytomegalovirus exposure and HLA in healthy donors. PCR was performed using 60 Vbeta and 13 Jbeta primers. Profiled with immunoSEQ multiplex PCR; TCRdb holds only in-frame clones, not every one. The sample shows about 120,000 clones, 65% to 75% of them seen only once. The CDR3 covers 15 residues. Germline lookup yields CDR1 SGHRS and CDR2 YFSETQ. V lost 3 bases to trimming and J lost 2 bases; unmatched junction nucleotides: 3. Sequenced sample: PBMCs. The sequence came from a man in his forties in good health and CMV-seropositive. The V and J genes are TRBV5-1 and TRBJ2-7; TRBD1 matches 12 bases. The CDR3 DNA sequence: TGCGCCAGCAGCTCAGGGACAGGGGGCCCCTACGAGCAGTACTTC. This translates into CASSSGTGGPYEQYF.